The following is a T cell receptor beta chain sequence with its context. Its specificity is not known. V lost 4 bases, J lost 2 bases, and 9 bases lay in between. Per germline, CDR1 MNHEY and CDR2 SMNVEV (reference sequence). This CDR3 comprises 15 residues. The data were taken from a study of cytotoxic CD8 clonotypes in ibrutinib-treated CLL. Whole-study context: On average, more than 85,000 productive rearrangements and under 300,000 productive templates per sample.

Data came from immunoSEQ multiplex PCR; TCRdb stores just in-frame clones and leaves some out. The sample has tens of thousands of clones; less than 90% are singletons. Whole-study findings and limits: Sustained-remission patients were sampled at one set of times and progressing patients at different ones.

This rearrangement joins TRBV27 to TRBJ2-6; D unclear. The sequence was collected from a human donor with chronic lymphocytic leukemia. The sequencing used PBMCs, collected after 24 months of ibrutinib treatment. CDR3 DNA sequence: TGTGCCAGCAGTTCAATGGCCCCTGGGGCCAACGTCCTGACTTTC. It yields the protein CASSSMAPGANVLTF.